This TCR beta chain was obtained from a study of OX40 agonist ivuxolimab in advanced cancers. General notes on the study: Ivuxolimab was a fully human IgG2 agonistic monoclonal antibody targeting the costimulatory receptor OX40 (CD134). Intravenous ivuxolimab was administered to patients every 2 weeks at six dose levels: 0.01, 0.1, 0.3, 1.5, 3 and 10 mg/kg. Among the 50 to 55 dose-escalation patients, 19 had hepatocellular carcinoma, roughly 15 melanoma, 9 renal cell carcinoma and 9 head and neck cancer. A male proportion of roughly 80% and a mean age of 60 years, ranging from about 23 to 90, were recorded for the dose-escalation cohort. Patients were allowed to have had prior anti-PD-1, anti-PD-L1 or anti-CTLA-4 therapy, and 30% to 40% of the dose-escalation patients had previously received checkpoint inhibitors. Partial responses occurred in three dose-escalation patients: two with cutaneous melanoma and one with hepatocellular carcinoma. The point of sequencing TCRbeta in the periphery was to test whether ivuxolimab changed TCR sequence diversity and drove clonal T-cell expansion. The paper covers the monotherapy dose-escalation part of the phase I ivuxolimab trial, which included N ≈ 52 patients.

A note on this clone: What this receptor recognizes is not known. No much larger clone is present one base from it, and per-base qualities are unavailable.

Genomic DNA was isolated from the sorted cells so that the TCRbeta CDR3 region could be sequenced. TCRbeta CDR3 regions were sequenced using the immunoSEQ Assay. TCRdb took over this immuneACCESS table, retaining in-frame rearrangements with V and J assigned. Such tables are incomplete; in checked studies, under half of the missing clones stem from an unresolved V gene, and the remainder is unexplained. The sample table holds 90,000 to 120,000 clones, of which approximately 90% were seen once. The ten most abundant clones make up roughly 0.66% of the sample. Summary of the overall study and its limitations: After ivuxolimab, more expanded clones were found on average in CD8+ T cells than in CD4+ T cells. In the 0.1-3.0 mg/kg groups, partial responders were among the patients with the lowest normalized peripheral clonal expansion, particularly in CD8+ T cells. Low levels of normalized T-cell clonal expansion were also seen in some nonresponding patients. Antigen specificity was not determined for the clonally expanded peripheral T cells. At doses of 0.1 to 3.0 mg/kg, clonal expansion of both CD4+ and CD8+ T cells in blood was seen between baseline and week 6.

The trial excluded patients who had a history of autoimmune disease or who were on systemic immunosuppression. In every dose cohort, peripheral blood was drawn for TCR sequencing at baseline, cycle 4 day 1, and cycle 7 day 1. The samples were taken from a phase I, first-in-human, multicenter, open-label dose-escalation trial of ivuxolimab. Adults with locally advanced or metastatic head and neck squamous cell, hepatocellular, melanoma or renal cell carcinoma were enrolled in the trial. Before TCR sequencing, CD4+ and CD8+ T cells were separately sorted from peripheral blood. Between the V and J ends, shortened by 2 bases and 6 bases respectively, the junction contains 13 bases. In the germline V gene (reference sequence), CDR1 corresponds to GTSNPN and CDR2 to SVGIG. The CDR3 goes from the cysteine to the phenylalanine over 13 residues. The sequence is cut down to CDR3 DNA, 39 bases in frame from base 1.

This material consisted of CD4+ or CD8+ T cells sorted from blood, taken in a trial of the OX40 agonist ivuxolimab. The source is an adult with an advanced solid tumor such as melanoma, head and neck, liver or kidney cancer. The chain is encoded by TRBV30 joined to TRBJ1-1; the D segment could be TRBD1, given 5 matching bases. CDR3 sequence: CAWSRGEGAEAFF. The DNA sequence follows: TGTGCCTGGAGTCGGGGGGAGGGTGCTGAAGCTTTCTTT.